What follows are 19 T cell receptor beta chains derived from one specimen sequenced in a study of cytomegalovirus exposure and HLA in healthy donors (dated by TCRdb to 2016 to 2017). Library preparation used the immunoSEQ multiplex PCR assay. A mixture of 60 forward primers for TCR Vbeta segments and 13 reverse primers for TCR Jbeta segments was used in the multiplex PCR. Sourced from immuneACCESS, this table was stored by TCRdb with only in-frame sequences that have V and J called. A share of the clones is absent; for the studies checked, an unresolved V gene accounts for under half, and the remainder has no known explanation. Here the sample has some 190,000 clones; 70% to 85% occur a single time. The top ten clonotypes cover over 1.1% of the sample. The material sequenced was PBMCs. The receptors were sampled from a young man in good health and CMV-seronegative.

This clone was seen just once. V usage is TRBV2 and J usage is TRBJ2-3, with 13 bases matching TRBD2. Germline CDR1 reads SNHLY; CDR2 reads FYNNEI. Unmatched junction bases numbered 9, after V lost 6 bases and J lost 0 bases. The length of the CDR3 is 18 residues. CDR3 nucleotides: TGTGCCAGCAGACTAGCGGGAGGGGTCCAATCTAGCACAGATACGCAGTATTTT. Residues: CASRLAGGVQSSTDTQYF.

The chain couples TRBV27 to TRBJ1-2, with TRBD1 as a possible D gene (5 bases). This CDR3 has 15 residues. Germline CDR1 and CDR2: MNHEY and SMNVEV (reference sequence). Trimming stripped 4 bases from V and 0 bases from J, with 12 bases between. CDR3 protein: CASSSRTSPNYGYTF. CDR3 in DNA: TGTGCCAGCAGTTCTCGGACAAGCCCTAACTATGGCTACACCTTC.

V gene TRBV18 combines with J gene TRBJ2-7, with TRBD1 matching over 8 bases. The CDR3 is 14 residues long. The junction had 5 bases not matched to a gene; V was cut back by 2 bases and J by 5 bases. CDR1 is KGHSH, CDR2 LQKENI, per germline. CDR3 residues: CASSPKTGAHEQYF. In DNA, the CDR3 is TGTGCCAGCTCACCAAAGACAGGGGCACACGAGCAGTACTTC.

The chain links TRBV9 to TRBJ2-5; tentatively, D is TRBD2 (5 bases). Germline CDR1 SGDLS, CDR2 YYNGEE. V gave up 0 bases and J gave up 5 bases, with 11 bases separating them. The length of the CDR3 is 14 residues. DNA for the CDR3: TGTGCCAGCAGCGTAGATATGAGGAGGGAGACCCAGTACTTC. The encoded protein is CASSVDMRRETQYF.

CDR3 bases: TGTGCCAGCAGTTACAGGCGGGACGGCTCCTACGAGCAGTACTTC. It encodes CASSYRRDGSYEQYF. J is TRBJ2-7 and V is TRBV6-5, with TRBD2 as a possible D gene (6 bases). Germline-derived CDR1 and CDR2 are MNHEY and SVGAGI. The CDR3 is 15 residues long. V was clipped by 2 bases and J by 0 bases, with 11 bases between them.

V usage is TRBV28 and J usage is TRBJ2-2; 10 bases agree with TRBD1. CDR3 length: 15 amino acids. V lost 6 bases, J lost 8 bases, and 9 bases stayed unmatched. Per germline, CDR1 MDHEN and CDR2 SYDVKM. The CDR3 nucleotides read TGTGCCAGCAGGGGACGGACAGGGGGAGCAGGGGAGCTGTTTTTT. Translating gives CASRGRTGGAGELFF.

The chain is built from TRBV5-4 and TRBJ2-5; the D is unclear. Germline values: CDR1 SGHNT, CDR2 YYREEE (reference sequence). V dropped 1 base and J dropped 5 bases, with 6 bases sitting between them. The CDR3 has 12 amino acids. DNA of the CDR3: TGTGCCAGCAGCTTGCCCTCGGAGACCCAGTACTTC. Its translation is CASSLPSETQYF. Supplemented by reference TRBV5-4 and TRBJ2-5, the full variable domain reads ETGVTQSPTHLIKTRGQQVTLRCSSQSGHNTVSWYQQALGQGPQFIFQYYREEENGRGNFPPRFSGLQFPNYSSELNVNALELDDSALYLCASSLPSETQYFGPGTRLLVL.

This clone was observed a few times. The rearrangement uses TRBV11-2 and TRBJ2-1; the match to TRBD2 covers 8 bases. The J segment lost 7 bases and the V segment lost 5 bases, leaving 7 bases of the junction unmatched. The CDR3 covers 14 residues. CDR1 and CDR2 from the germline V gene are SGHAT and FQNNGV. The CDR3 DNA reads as TGTGCCAGCAGCATTAGCGGGATGTTAAATGAGCAGTTCTTC. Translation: CASSISGMLNEQFF.

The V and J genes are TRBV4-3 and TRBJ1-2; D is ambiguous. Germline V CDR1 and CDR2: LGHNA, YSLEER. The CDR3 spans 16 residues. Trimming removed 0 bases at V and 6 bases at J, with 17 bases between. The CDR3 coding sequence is TGCGCCAGCAGCCAAGAGGGCGGGGATCGGAAGGATGGCTACACCTTC. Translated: CASSQEGGDRKDGYTF.

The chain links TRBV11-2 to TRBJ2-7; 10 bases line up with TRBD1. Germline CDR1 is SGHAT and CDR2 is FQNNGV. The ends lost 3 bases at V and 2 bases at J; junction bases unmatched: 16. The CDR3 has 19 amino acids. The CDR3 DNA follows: TGTGCCAGCAGCTTGAAGACAGGGGGCCTCTCATGGCCAACCTACGAGCAGTACTTC. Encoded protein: CASSLKTGGLSWPTYEQYF.

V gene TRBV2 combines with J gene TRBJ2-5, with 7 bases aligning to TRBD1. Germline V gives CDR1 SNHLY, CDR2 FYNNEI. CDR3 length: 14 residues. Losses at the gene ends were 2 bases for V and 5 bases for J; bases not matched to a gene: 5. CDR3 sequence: CASSESRGRETQYF. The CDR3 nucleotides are TGTGCCAGCAGTGAATCTAGGGGGCGGGAGACCCAGTACTTC.

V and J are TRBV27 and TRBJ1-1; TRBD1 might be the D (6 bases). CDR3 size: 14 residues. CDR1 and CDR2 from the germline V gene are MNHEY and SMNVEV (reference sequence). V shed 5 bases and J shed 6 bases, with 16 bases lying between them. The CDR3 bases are TGTGCCAGCAGTATCCTTCAGGGGAATGCTGAAGCTTTCTTT. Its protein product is CASSILQGNAEAFF.

This CDR3 reads CASALQWEKLFF. In DNA form, the CDR3 reads TGTGCTAGTGCCCTGCAGTGGGAAAAACTGTTTTTT. V and J are TRBV12-5 and TRBJ1-4; no clear D. The germline V and J ends were trimmed by 7 bases and 8 bases, with 11 bases remaining between them. This CDR3 region has 12 residues. Germline assignment: CDR1 LGHNT and CDR2 FRNRAP.

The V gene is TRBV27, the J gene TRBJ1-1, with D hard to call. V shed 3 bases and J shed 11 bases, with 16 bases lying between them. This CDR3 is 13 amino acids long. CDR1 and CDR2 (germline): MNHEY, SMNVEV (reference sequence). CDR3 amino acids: CASSFNIGSIAFF. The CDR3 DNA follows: TGTGCCAGCAGTTTCAACATCGGGTCAATCGCTTTCTTT.

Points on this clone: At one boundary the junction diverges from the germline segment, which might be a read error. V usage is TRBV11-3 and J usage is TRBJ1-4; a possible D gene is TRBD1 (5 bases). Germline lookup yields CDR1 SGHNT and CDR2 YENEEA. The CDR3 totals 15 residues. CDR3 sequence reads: CANSSSLGAGEKLFF. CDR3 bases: TGTGCCAACAGCTCCTCTCTAGGGGCAGGCGAAAAACTGTTTTTT.

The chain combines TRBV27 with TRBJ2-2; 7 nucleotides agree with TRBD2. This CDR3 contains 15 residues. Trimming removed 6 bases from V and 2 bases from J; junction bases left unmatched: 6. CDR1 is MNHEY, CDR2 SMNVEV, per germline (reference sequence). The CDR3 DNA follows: TGTGCCAGCAGGATTGGGACTACAAACACCGGGGAGCTGTTTTTT. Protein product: CASRIGTTNTGELFF.

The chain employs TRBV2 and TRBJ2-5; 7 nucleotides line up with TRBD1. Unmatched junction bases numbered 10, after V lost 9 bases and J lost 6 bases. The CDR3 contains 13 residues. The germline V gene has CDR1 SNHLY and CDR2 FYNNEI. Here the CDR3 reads CARSDRSLQTQYF. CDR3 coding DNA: TGTGCCAGATCGGACAGGTCACTTCAGACCCAGTACTTC.

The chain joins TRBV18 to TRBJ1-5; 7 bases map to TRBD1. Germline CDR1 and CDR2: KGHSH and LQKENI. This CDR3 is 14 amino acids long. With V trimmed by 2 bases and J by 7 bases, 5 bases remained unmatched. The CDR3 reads CASSPIQGEQPQHF. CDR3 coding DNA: TGTGCCAGCTCACCAATCCAGGGGGAACAGCCCCAGCATTTT.

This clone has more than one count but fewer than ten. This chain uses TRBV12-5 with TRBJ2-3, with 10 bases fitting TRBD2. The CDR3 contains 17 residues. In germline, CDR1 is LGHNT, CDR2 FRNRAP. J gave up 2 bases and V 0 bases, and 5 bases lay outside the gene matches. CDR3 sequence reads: CASGLVLAGVFTDTQYF. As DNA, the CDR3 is TGTGCTAGTGGTTTGGTTCTAGCGGGGGTTTTCACAGATACGCAGTATTTT.